A selection of T cell receptor beta chains follows, all from one sample in a study of T cells in narcolepsy. Sequencing was performed with immunoSEQ multiplex PCR; in TCRdb, only in-frame clones are kept and a portion is missing. The table includes over 25,000 clones, 79% detected once. The source material was memory (CD45RA-) CD4+ T cells from blood. These receptors all stem from a human donor in good health. Each CDR3 is given with its conserved first and last residue.

V gene	J gene	CDR3 protein
TRBV19	TRBJ1-5	CASSIEGTGWQPQHF
TRBV4-1	TRBJ2-5	CASSRLLAEAHATQYF
TRBV30	TRBJ2-1	CAWGPELLSSYNEQFF
TRBV2	TRBJ1-4	CASSPGTGREKLFF
TRBV18	TRBJ1-3	CASSPRAGTSGNTIYF
TRBV11-1	TRBJ1-1	CASSTLRTANTEAFF
TRBV18	TRBJ2-7	CASSPTSGMHEQYF
TRBV7-8	TRBJ2-7	CASSPRGSYEQYF
TRBV5-1	TRBJ2-5	CASSLAGAQETQYF
TRBV2	TRBJ1-1	CASGKRTMNTEAFF
TRBV19	TRBJ2-3	CASKERPSTDTQYF
TRBV20-1	TRBJ1-1	CSASVATEAFF
TRBV2	TRBJ1-1	CASRKAQGTEAFF